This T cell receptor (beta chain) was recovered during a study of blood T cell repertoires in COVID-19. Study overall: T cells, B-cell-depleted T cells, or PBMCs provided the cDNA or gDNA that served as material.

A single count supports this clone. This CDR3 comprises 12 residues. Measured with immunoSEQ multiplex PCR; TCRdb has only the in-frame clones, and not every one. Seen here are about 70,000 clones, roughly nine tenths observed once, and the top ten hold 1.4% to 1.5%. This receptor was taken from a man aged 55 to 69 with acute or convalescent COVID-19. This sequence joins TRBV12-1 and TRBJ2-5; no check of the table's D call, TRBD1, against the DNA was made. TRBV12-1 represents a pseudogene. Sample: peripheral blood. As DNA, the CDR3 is TGTGCCAGCACTACAGGGCAGGTGACCCAGTACTTC. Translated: CASTTGQVTQYF.